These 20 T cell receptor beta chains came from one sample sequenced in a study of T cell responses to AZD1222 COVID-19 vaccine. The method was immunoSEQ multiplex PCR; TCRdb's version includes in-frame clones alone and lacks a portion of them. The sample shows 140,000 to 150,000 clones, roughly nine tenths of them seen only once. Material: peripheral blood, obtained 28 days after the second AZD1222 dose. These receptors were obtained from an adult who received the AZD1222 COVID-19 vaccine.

Here the CDR3 DNA reads TGTGCCAGCAGTTGGGACAGGGACGGAGAGACCCAGTACTTC. Encoded protein: CASSWDRDGETQYF. The chain is built from TRBV27 and TRBJ2-5; 9 bases fit TRBD1. The germline gives CDR1 MNHEY, CDR2 SMNVEV (reference sequence). CDR3 length: 14 residues. With V trimmed by 4 bases and J by 4 bases, 4 bases remained unmatched.

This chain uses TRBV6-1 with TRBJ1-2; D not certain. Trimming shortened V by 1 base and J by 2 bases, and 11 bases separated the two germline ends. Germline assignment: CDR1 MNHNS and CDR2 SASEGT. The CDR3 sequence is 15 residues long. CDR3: CASSEGRSGNYGYTF. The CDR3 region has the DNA TGTGCCAGCAGTGAAGGTCGGTCGGGCAACTATGGCTACACCTTC.

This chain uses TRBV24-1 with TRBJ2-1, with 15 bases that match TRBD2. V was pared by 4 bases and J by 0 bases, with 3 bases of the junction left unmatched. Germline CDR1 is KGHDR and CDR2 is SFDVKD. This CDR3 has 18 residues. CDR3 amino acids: CATSDSGLAGGSYNEQFF. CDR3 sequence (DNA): TGTGCCACCAGTGACTCGGGACTAGCGGGAGGCTCCTACAATGAGCAGTTCTTC.

The CDR3 DNA is TGTGCCAGCAGCCCTAGCGGGGGCACAGATACGCAGTATTTT. Amino acid sequence: CASSPSGGTDTQYF. V gene TRBV6-2 or TRBV6-3 combines with J gene TRBJ2-3, with 9 bases aligning to TRBD2. The germline V gene has CDR1 MNHEY and CDR2 SVGEGT. CDR3 length: 14 amino acids. V gave up 6 bases and J gave up 1 base; unmatched junction bases: 2.

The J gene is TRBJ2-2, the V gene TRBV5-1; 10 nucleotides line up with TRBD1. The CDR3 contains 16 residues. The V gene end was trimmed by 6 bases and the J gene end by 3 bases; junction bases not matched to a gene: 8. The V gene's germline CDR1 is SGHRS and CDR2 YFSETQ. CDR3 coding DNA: TGCGCCAGCACTCGATGGGGGACAGGGGACACCGGGGAGCTGTTTTTT. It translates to CASTRWGTGDTGELFF.

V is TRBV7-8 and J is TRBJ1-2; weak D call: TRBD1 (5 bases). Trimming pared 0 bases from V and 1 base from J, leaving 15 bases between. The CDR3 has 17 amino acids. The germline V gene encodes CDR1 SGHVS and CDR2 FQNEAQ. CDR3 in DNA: TGTGCCAGCAGCTTAGCTGGGAGGGACCGAATTAACTATGGCTACACCTTC. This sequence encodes CASSLAGRDRINYGYTF.

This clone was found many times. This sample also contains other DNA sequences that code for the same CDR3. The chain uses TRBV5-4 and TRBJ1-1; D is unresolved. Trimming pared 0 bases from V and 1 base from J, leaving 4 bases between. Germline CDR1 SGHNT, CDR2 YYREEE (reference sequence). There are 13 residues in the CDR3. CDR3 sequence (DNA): TGTGCCAGCAGCTTGGGAGGGAACACTGAAGCTTTCTTT. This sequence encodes CASSLGGNTEAFF.

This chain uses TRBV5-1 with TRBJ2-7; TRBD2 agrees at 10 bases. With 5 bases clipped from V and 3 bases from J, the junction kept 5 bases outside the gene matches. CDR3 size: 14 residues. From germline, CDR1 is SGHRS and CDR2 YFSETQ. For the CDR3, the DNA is TGCGCCAGCAGACCTAGCGGGAGTCTCTACGAGCAGTACTTC. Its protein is CASRPSGSLYEQYF.

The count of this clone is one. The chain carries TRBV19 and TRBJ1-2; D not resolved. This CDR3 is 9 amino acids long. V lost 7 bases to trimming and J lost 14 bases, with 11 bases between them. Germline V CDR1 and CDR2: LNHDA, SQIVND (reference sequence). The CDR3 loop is CASIEVKTF. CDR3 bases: TGTGCCAGTATAGAGGTTAAAACCTTC.

CDR3 amino acids: CAISGGLAGGYEQYF. Written as DNA, the CDR3 is TGTGCCATCAGTGGGGGTCTAGCGGGAGGGTACGAGCAGTACTTC. The gene calls are TRBV10-3 and TRBJ2-7; 12 positions match TRBD2. This CDR3 is 15 amino acids long. The germline CDR1 and CDR2 sequences are ENHRY and SYGVKD. V shed 4 bases, J shed 4 bases, and the junction held 5 bases outside the gene matches.

This chain's CDR3 is CASSLGTGGETQYF. The CDR3 DNA reads as TGTGCCAGCAGCTTGGGGACCGGAGGGGAGACCCAGTACTTC. The chain links TRBV7-3 to TRBJ2-5; possibly TRBD2 for D (6 bases). Germline loops: CDR1 SGHTA, CDR2 FQGTGA. V lost 3 bases to trimming and J lost 5 bases, with 13 bases between them. This CDR3 is built from 14 residues.

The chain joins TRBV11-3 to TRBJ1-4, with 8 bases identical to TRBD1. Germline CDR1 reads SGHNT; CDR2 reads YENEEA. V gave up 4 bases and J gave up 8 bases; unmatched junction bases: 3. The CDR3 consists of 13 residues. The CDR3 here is CASSSGDREKLFF. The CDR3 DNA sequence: TGTGCCAGCAGCTCTGGGGACAGGGAAAAACTGTTTTTT.

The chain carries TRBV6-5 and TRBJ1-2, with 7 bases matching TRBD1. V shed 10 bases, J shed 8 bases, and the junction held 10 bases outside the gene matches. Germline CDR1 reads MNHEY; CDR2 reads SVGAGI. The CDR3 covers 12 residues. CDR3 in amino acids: CATLDRREGYTF. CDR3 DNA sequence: TGTGCCACCCTGGACAGGAGAGAGGGCTACACCTTC.

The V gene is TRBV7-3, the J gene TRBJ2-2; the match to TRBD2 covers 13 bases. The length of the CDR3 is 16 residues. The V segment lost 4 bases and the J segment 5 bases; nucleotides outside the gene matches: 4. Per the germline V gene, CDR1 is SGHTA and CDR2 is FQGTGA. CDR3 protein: CASSSRLAGGTGELFF. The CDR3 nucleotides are TGTGCCAGCAGCTCCAGACTAGCGGGAGGAACCGGGGAGCTGTTTTTT.

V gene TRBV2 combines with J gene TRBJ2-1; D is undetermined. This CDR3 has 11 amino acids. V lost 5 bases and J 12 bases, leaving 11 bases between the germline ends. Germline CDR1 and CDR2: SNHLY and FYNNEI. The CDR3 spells CASSPRSGQFF. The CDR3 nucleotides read TGTGCCAGCAGTCCCCGATCGGGGCAGTTCTTC. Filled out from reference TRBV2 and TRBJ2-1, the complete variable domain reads EPEVTQTPSHQVTQMGQEVILRCVPISNHLYFYWYRQILGQKVEFLVSFYNNEISEKSEIFDDQFSVERPDGSNFTLKIRSTKLEDSAMYFCASSPRSGQFFGPGTRLTVL.

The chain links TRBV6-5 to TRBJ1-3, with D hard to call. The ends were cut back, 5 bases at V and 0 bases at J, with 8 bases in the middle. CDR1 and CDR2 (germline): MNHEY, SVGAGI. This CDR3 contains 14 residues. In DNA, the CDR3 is TGTGCCAGCAGTCCCGGGGACTCTGGAAACACCATATATTTT. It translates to CASSPGDSGNTIYF.

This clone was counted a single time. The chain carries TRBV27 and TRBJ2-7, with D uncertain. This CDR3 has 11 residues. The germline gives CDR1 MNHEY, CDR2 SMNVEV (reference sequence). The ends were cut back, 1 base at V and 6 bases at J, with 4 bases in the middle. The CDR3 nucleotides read TGTGCCAGCAGTTTATGGGGCGAGCAGTACTTC. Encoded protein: CASSLWGEQYF.

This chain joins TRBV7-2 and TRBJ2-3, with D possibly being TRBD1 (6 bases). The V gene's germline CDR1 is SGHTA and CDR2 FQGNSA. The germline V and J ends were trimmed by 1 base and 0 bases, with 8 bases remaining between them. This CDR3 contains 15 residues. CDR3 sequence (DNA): TGTGCCAGCAGCTTAGAGGGGGTTAGCACAGATACGCAGTATTTT. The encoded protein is CASSLEGVSTDTQYF.

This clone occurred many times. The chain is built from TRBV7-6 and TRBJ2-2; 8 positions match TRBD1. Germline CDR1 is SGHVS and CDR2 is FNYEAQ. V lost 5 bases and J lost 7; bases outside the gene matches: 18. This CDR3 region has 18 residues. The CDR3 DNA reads TGTGCCAGCAGCCCTTCGATACCGGGACAGGCGGCGGGCGGGGAGCTGTTTTTT. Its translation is CASSPSIPGQAAGGELFF.

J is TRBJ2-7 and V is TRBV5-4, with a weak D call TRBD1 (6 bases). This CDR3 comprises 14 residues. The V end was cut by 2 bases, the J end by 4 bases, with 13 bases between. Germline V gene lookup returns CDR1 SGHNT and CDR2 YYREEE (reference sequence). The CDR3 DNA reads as TGTGCCAGCAGCTTAGAACAGGGAACGTACGAGCAGTACTTC. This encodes CASSLEQGTYEQYF.